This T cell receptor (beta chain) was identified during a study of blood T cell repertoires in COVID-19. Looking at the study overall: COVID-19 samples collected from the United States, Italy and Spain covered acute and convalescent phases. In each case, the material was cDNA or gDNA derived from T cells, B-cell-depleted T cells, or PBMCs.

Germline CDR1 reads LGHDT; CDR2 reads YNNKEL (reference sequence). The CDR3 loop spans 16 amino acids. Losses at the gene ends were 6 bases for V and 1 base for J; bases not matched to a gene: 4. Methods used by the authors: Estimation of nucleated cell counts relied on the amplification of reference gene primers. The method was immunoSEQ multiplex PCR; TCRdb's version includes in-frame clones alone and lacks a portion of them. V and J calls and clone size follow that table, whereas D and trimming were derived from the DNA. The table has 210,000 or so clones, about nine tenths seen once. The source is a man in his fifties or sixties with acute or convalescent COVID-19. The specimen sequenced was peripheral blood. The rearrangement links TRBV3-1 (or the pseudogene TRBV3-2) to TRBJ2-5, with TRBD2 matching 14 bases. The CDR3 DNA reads TGTGCCAGCAGGCGGACTAGCGGGGGGATCCAAGAGACCCAGTACTTC. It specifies CASRRTSGGIQETQYF.